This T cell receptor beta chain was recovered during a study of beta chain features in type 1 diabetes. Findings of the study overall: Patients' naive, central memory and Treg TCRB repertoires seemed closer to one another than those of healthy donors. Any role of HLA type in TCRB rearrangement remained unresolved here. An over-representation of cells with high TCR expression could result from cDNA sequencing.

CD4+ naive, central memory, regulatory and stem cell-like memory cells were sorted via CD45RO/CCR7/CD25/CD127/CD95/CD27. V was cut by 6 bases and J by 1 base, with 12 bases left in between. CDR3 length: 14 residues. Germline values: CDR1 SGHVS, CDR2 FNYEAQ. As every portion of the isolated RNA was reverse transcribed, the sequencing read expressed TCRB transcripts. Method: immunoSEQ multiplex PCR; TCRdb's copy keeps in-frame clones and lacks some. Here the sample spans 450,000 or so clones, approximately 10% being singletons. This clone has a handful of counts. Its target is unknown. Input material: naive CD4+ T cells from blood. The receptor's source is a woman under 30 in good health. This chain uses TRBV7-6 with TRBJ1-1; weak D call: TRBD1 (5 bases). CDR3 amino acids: CASRQESWNTEAFF. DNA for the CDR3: TGTGCCAGCAGACAGGAATCATGGAACACTGAAGCTTTCTTT.